A single sample is the source of the 2 T cell receptor beta chains below, sequenced in a study of blood T cell repertoires in COVID-19. The repertoire was sequenced with immunoSEQ multiplex PCR; TCRdb's copy has only in-frame clones and lacks some. This table has around 200,000 clones, approximately 80% appearing once. Sequencing was performed on peripheral blood. These receptors were taken from a man between 45 and 60 years old who had recovered from COVID-19.

The gene calls are TRBV7-9 and TRBJ2-7, with D possibly being TRBD2 (5 bases). V lost 6 bases, J lost 0 bases, and 12 bases lay in between. The CDR3 contains 14 residues. CDR1 and CDR2 (germline): SEHNR, FQNEAQ (reference sequence). The DNA of the CDR3 is TGTGCCAGCAGTCCATACCGGGACTCCTACGAGCAGTACTTC. Encoded protein: CASSPYRDSYEQYF.

The genes are TRBV5-3 and TRBJ2-3; 12 bases match TRBD2. TRBV5-3 is treated as an ORF (open reading frame) with a function not yet certain. The J segment lost 3 bases and the V segment lost 4 bases, leaving 12 bases of the junction unmatched. The CDR3 totals 18 residues. CDR3 amino acids: CARSPKSSGRARTDTQYF. CDR3 coding DNA: TGTGCCAGAAGCCCAAAGTCTAGCGGGAGGGCCCGTACAGATACGCAGTATTTT.